A single sample is the source of the 12 T cell receptor beta chains below, sequenced in a study of shared clonotypes between healthy human individuals. The method was immunoSEQ multiplex PCR; TCRdb's version includes in-frame clones alone and lacks a portion of them. The table lists more than 2,000,000 clones, around nine tenths of them singletons. Input material: naive CD4+ T cells sorted from blood. Described subset: CD45RA+ positively selected. The origin of the receptors is a man between 18 and 35 years old in good health.

The chain recombines TRBV4-2 with TRBJ2-3; 7 bases fit TRBD2. This CDR3 contains 16 residues. J gave up 0 bases and V 0 bases, and 3 bases lay outside the gene matches. Germline V gene sequence: CDR1 LGHNA, CDR2 YNFKEQ. The CDR3 region is CASSQEGGSSTDTQYF. The CDR3 DNA reads as TGTGCCAGCAGCCAAGAGGGAGGGTCAAGCACAGATACGCAGTATTTT.

This chain joins TRBV11-3 and TRBJ2-3; TRBD2 matches 7 bases. J was trimmed by 0 bases and V by 5 bases; bases with no gene match: 2. The CDR3 has 14 residues. Germline V CDR1 and CDR2: SGHNT, YENEEA. In DNA form, the CDR3 reads TGTGCCAGCAGCCGCGGGGGAAGCACAGATACGCAGTATTTT. Amino acid sequence: CASSRGGSTDTQYF.

V usage is TRBV5-1 and J usage is TRBJ2-1; the D call may be TRBD1 or TRBD2 (6 bases each). Trimming shortened V by 2 bases and J by 5 bases, and 11 bases separated the two germline ends. The V gene's germline CDR1 is SGHRS and CDR2 YFSETQ. The length of the CDR3 is 14 residues. CDR3 nucleotides: TGCGCCAGCAGCTTCGGGGGCGGTAACAATGAGCAGTTCTTC. This codes for CASSFGGGNNEQFF.

The chain recombines TRBV7-6 with TRBJ2-5, with TRBD2 matching 8 bases. The CDR3 loop spans 16 amino acids. The germline V gene has CDR1 SGHVS and CDR2 FNYEAQ. The junction had 13 bases not matched to a gene; V was cut back by 5 bases and J by 5 bases. CDR3 loop: CASSQNQGGGRETQYF. The CDR3 DNA reads TGTGCCAGCAGCCAAAACCAAGGCGGGGGGAGGGAGACCCAGTACTTC.

This rearrangement joins TRBV7-2 to TRBJ2-7; TRBD1 or TRBD2 may be the D gene (5 bases each). CDR1 and CDR2 (germline): SGHTA, FQGNSA. Trimming took off 6 bases at V and 6 bases at J, with 18 bases between the two ends. The CDR3 runs 14 residues. CDR3 nucleotides: TGTGCCAGCAGAGGGACCGGCCAAGGCGGCGAGCAGTACTTC. Protein sequence: CASRGTGQGGEQYF.

This chain joins TRBV30 and TRBJ1-1; unclear D gene. Per germline, CDR1 GTSNPN and CDR2 SVGIG (reference sequence). Trimming removed 0 bases from V and 0 bases from J, with 20 bases in between. CDR3 length equals 18 residues. CDR3 nucleotides: TGTGCCTGGAGTGTACTCGCGAAGGATCTACGCATGAACACTGAAGCTTTCTTT. The encoded protein is CAWSVLAKDLRMNTEAFF.

J is TRBJ1-2 and V is TRBV2, with D perhaps matching TRBD1 (5 bases). CDR1 is SNHLY, CDR2 FYNNEI, per germline. This CDR3 spans 14 amino acids. Trimming removed 6 bases at V and 4 bases at J, with 15 bases between. DNA of the CDR3: TGTGCCAGCAGGAAAGGGGTTGGTGTCTATGGCTACACCTTC. Protein product: CASRKGVGVYGYTF.

The chain carries TRBV7-9 and TRBJ2-5, with a possible D match to TRBD2 (6 bases). Germline loops: CDR1 SEHNR, CDR2 FQNEAQ (reference sequence). V lost 5 bases, J lost 5 bases, and 12 bases lay in between. CDR3 length: 13 residues. The CDR3 coding sequence is TGTGCCAGCAGCCGGGAGCCAATTGAGACCCAGTACTTC. This codes for CASSREPIETQYF.

CDR3 DNA sequence: TGTGCCAGCAGTACCTCAGGGGGCGTAGAGCCCCAGCATTTT. This gives the protein CASSTSGGVEPQHF. This chain links TRBV28 with TRBJ1-5, with TRBD1 matching over 8 bases. V was pared by 5 bases and J by 8 bases, with 8 bases of the junction left unmatched. Germline CDR1 and CDR2: MDHEN and SYDVKM. The CDR3 spans 14 residues.

As regards this clone: Other DNA sequences within the sample encode an identical CDR3. The V and J genes are TRBV28 and TRBJ2-6, with D possibly matching TRBD1 (6 bases). With 3 bases removed from V and 1 base from J, the gap between germline ends came to 7 bases. Germline loops: CDR1 MDHEN, CDR2 SYDVKM. This CDR3 contains 15 residues. The CDR3: CASSLGASGANVLTF. CDR3 DNA sequence: TGTGCCAGCAGTTTGGGGGCATCTGGGGCCAACGTCCTGACTTTC. Combining the CDR3 with reference TRBV28 and TRBJ2-6 gives the whole variable domain DVKVTQSSRYLVKRTGEKVFLECVQDMDHENMFWYRQDPGLGLRLIYFSYDVKMKEKGDIPEGYSVSREKKERFSLILESASTNQTSMYLCASSLGASGANVLTFGAGSRLTVL.

Points on this clone: In the same sample, other DNA sequences code for this CDR3. The V and J genes are TRBV19 and TRBJ2-2; a weak D match, TRBD1 (6 bases). CDR1 is LNHDA and CDR2 is SQIVND in the germline V gene (reference sequence). The CDR3 is 14 residues long. Trimming stripped 1 base from V and 7 bases from J, with 10 bases between. The DNA for the CDR3 is TGTGCCAGTAGTATAGTCAGGGGAAGCGGGGAGCTGTTTTTT. It yields the protein CASSIVRGSGELFF.

V gene TRBV21-1 combines with J gene TRBJ2-7; the D call of TRBD1 is as the table states it, not checked on the DNA. TRBV21-1 is a recognized pseudogene. The CDR3 runs to 18 residues. The CDR3 coding sequence is TGTGCCAGCAGCGTCCAACAAACCGGGACAGGGGGGTCCTACGAGCAGTACTTC. Its protein product is CASSVQQTGTGGSYEQYF.